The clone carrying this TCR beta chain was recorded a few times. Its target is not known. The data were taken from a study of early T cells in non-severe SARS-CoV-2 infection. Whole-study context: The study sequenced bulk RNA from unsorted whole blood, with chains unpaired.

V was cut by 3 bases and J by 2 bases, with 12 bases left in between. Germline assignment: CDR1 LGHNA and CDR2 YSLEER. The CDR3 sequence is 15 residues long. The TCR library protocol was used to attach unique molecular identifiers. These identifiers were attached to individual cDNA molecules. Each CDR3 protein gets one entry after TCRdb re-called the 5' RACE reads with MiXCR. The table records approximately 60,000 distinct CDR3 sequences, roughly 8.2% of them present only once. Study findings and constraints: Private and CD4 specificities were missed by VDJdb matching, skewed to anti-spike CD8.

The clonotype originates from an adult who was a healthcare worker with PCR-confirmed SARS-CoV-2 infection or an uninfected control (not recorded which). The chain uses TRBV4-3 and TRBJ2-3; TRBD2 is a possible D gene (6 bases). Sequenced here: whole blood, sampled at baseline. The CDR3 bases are TGCGCCAGCAGCCAGAGGGACTGGTTCACAGATACGCAGTATTTT. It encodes CASSQRDWFTDTQYF.